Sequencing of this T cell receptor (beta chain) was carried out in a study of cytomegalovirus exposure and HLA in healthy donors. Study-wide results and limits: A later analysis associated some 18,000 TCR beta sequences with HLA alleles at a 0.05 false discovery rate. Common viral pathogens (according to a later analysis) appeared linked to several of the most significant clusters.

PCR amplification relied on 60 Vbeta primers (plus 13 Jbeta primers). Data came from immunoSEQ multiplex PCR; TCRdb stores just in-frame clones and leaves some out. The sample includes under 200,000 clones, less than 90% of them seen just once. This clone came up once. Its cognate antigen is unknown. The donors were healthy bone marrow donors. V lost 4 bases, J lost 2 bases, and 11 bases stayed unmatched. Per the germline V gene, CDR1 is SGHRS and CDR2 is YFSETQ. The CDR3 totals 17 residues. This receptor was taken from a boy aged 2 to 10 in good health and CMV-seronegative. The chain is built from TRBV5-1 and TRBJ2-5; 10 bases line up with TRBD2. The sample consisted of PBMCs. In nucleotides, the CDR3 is TGCGCCAGCAGCACCCCCCTAGCGGGAGCTTGGCAAGAGACCCAGTACTTC. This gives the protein CASSTPLAGAWQETQYF.